The 18 T cell receptor beta chains below were found in one sample sequenced in a study of blood T cell repertoires in COVID-19. TCRdb's copy holds only in-frame clones and misses some; the assay was immunoSEQ multiplex PCR. Found here are about 130,000 clones, around 86% of them singletons; the top ten hold under 4.5%. The sequenced sample was PBMCs or T cells enriched from blood (not recorded which). The receptor set was obtained from a man aged 45-65 years who had recovered from COVID-19.

This clone was found once. This chain links TRBV11-1 with TRBJ2-7, with 7 nucleotides matching TRBD1. Germline V gene lookup returns CDR1 SGHAT and CDR2 FQDESV (reference sequence). The CDR3 covers 14 residues. V shed 5 bases and J 6 bases; nucleotides not matched to a gene: 10. The CDR3 loop reads CASSDLRTGGEQYF. The CDR3 nucleotides read TGTGCCAGCAGCGACTTAAGGACAGGCGGCGAGCAGTACTTC.

This chain connects TRBV24-1 to TRBJ1-4, with 9 bases that match TRBD1. Germline trimming cut 3 bases from V and 6 bases from J; bases unmatched to any gene: 4. Germline V lookup: CDR1 KGHDR, CDR2 SFDVKD. CDR3 length equals 15 residues. The CDR3 sequence is CATSDGTGPHEKLFF. CDR3 DNA sequence: TGTGCCACCAGTGATGGGACAGGGCCTCATGAAAAACTGTTTTTT.

Points on this clone: The sample contains more than one DNA sequence encoding this CDR3. The chain is built from TRBV3-1 (or the pseudogene TRBV3-2) and TRBJ1-2; D possibly corresponds to TRBD1 (5 bases). V lost 4 bases and J lost 4, with 10 bases in between. Germline V lookup: CDR1 LGHDT, CDR2 YNNKEL (reference sequence). The CDR3 contains 13 residues. CDR3: CASSPSGGYGYTF. CDR3 DNA sequence: TGTGCCAGCAGCCCCTCCGGGGGCTATGGCTACACCTTC.

This sequence joins TRBV15 and TRBJ2-7; TRBD2 matches at 10 bases. Per the germline V gene, CDR1 is LNHNV and CDR2 is YYDKDF (reference sequence). The length of the CDR3 is 16 residues. Trimming took 3 bases from V and 4 from J; bases not matched to a gene: 9. CDR3 residues: CATSRGPSGRSYEQYF. CDR3 sequence (DNA): TGTGCCACCAGCAGGGGGCCTAGCGGGAGATCGTACGAGCAGTACTTC. Full variable domain (rest looked up from reference TRBV15 and TRBJ2-7): DAMVIQNPRYQVTQFGKPVTLSCSQTLNHNVMYWYQQKSSQAPKLLFHYYDKDFNNEADTPDNFQSRRPNTSFCFLDIRSPGLGDTAMYLCATSRGPSGRSYEQYFGPGTRLTVT.

The genes are TRBV5-1 and TRBJ2-3; the D gene is possibly TRBD1 (6 bases). Germline CDR1 SGHRS, CDR2 YFSETQ. CDR3 length: 14 amino acids. Trimming stripped 0 bases from V and 8 bases from J, with 13 bases between. The CDR3 spells CASSLDRVGGTQYF. CDR3 sequence (DNA): TGCGCCAGCAGCTTGGACAGGGTAGGGGGTACGCAGTATTTT.

This clone was seen once. This chain links TRBV30 with TRBJ2-7; TRBD1 aligns across 10 bases. The CDR3 is made up of 13 amino acids. With 4 bases clipped from V and 4 bases from J, the junction kept 4 bases outside the gene matches. In germline, CDR1 is GTSNPN, CDR2 SVGIG (reference sequence). In nucleotides, the CDR3 is TGTGCCTGGAAACGACAGGGGGCATACGAGCAGTACTTC. Protein sequence: CAWKRQGAYEQYF.

This chain joins TRBV5-6 and TRBJ2-7, with 9 bases matching TRBD1. This CDR3 spans 16 amino acids. Trimming took 0 bases from V and 9 from J; bases not matched to a gene: 13. Germline V gives CDR1 SGHDT, CDR2 YYEEEE. CDR3 amino acids: CASSLGTGAQAGGQYV. The DNA of the CDR3 is TGTGCCAGCAGCTTGGGGACAGGGGCCCAAGCGGGCGGGCAGTACGTC.

The V call is TRBV28, the J call TRBJ2-1; 7 bases are shared with TRBD1. The germline gives CDR1 MDHEN, CDR2 SYDVKM. The CDR3 spans 13 residues. The trim removed 4 bases at V and 4 bases at J, leaving 1 base unmatched. The CDR3 DNA sequence: TGTGCCAGCAGTTGGGACAGTTACAATGAGCAGTTCTTC. Its translation: CASSWDSYNEQFF.

This clone came up a few times. The J gene is TRBJ1-2, the V gene TRBV28, with a tentative D call TRBD1 (5 bases). The CDR3 has 14 amino acids. Germline V lookup: CDR1 MDHEN, CDR2 SYDVKM. V was shortened by 6 bases and J by 4 bases, with 15 bases between the two germline ends. The CDR3: CASSQGRGSYGYTF. CDR3 nucleotide sequence: TGTGCCAGCAGCCAAGGTAGGGGATCCTATGGCTACACCTTC.

The rearrangement uses TRBV5-1 and TRBJ2-1; D possibly corresponds to TRBD2 (6 bases). CDR3 size: 13 residues. The germline V gene has CDR1 SGHRS and CDR2 YFSETQ. The V end lost 3 bases, the J end lost 3 bases, and 7 bases lay between the germline ends. CDR3: CASSWDFYNEQFF. The CDR3 bases are TGCGCCAGCAGCTGGGACTTCTACAATGAGCAGTTCTTC.

This chain connects TRBV5-1 to TRBJ2-3, with TRBD2 matching over 7 bases. This CDR3 contains 15 residues. Germline V gene data show CDR1 as SGHRS and CDR2 as YFSETQ. The V segment lost 0 bases and the J segment 1 base; nucleotides outside the gene matches: 2. In DNA form, the CDR3 reads TGCGCCAGCAGCTTGGCAAGCGGGGGCACAGATACGCAGTATTTT. Encoded protein: CASSLASGGTDTQYF.

This chain joins TRBV6-5 and TRBJ1-2; D is possibly TRBD1 (5 bases). This CDR3 contains 12 residues. The germline gives CDR1 MNHEY, CDR2 SVGAGI. Trimming shortened V by 2 bases and J by 8 bases, and 9 bases separated the two germline ends. CDR3 loop: CASSYAGQGYTF. DNA of the CDR3: TGTGCCAGCAGTTACGCAGGGCAAGGCTACACCTTC.

The V and J genes are TRBV3-1 (or the pseudogene TRBV3-2) and TRBJ2-7, with D possibly being TRBD1 (5 bases). V lost 0 bases, J lost 4 bases, and 7 bases lay in between. The length of the CDR3 is 13 residues. Per the germline V gene, CDR1 is LGHDT and CDR2 is YNNKEL (reference sequence). The CDR3 DNA reads TGTGCCAGCAGCCAAGAGAAGGGGTACGAGCAGTACTTC. Translation: CASSQEKGYEQYF.

Only one count was recorded for this clone. This chain joins TRBV27 and TRBJ1-1, with 8 bases fitting TRBD1. The junction had 11 bases not matched to a gene; V was cut back by 6 bases and J by 5 bases. The CDR3 spans 15 residues. Germline CDR1 is MNHEY and CDR2 is SMNVEV (reference sequence). CDR3 sequence reads: CASRDGTGLGTEAFF. Here the CDR3 DNA reads TGTGCCAGCAGAGACGGGACAGGATTGGGGACTGAAGCTTTCTTT.

This chain links TRBV6-1 with TRBJ1-4; D not certain. In germline, CDR1 is MNHNS, CDR2 SASEGT. Trimming took 2 bases from V and 5 from J, leaving 9 bases between them. The CDR3 consists of 14 residues. The CDR3 protein is CASSETVNNEKLFF. The CDR3 DNA sequence: TGTGCCAGCAGTGAAACGGTCAACAATGAAAAACTGTTTTTT.

The genes are TRBV19 and TRBJ1-1; 7 bases agree with TRBD1. CDR1 and CDR2 (germline): LNHDA, SQIVND (reference sequence). The CDR3 sequence is 18 residues long. V lost 5 bases and J lost 0; bases outside the gene matches: 15. CDR3: CASSSRRGQKEMNTEAFF. The CDR3 nucleotides are TGTGCCAGTAGTTCCCGGCGGGGACAGAAGGAGATGAACACTGAAGCTTTCTTT. Filled out from reference TRBV19 and TRBJ1-1, the complete variable domain reads DGGITQSPKYLFRKEGQNVTLSCEQNLNHDAMYWYRQDPGQGLRLIYYSQIVNDFQKGDIAEGYSVSREKKESFPLTVTSAQKNPTAFYLCASSSRRGQKEMNTEAFFGQGTRLTVV.

The gene calls are TRBV9 and TRBJ1-6, with TRBD1 as a possible D gene (5 bases). The CDR3 runs 15 residues. The ends were cut back, 3 bases at V and 10 bases at J, with 17 bases in the middle. Germline lookup yields CDR1 SGDLS and CDR2 YYNGEE. CDR3 sequence: CASSAQRDSRSPLHF. In DNA, the CDR3 is TGTGCCAGCAGCGCCCAACGCGACAGTCGGTCACCCCTCCACTTT.

Here the CDR3 DNA reads TGTGCCAGTAGTGGGGCAGGAGCGCAGAATCAGCCCCAGCATTTT. It yields the protein CASSGAGAQNQPQHF. This chain joins TRBV19 and TRBJ1-5; a weak D match, TRBD1 (5 bases). This CDR3 spans 15 amino acids. V was trimmed by 5 bases and J by 4 bases, leaving 15 bases between them. CDR1 LNHDA and CDR2 SQIVND come from the germline V gene (reference sequence). The full variable domain, rest sourced from reference TRBV19 and TRBJ1-5, is DGGITQSPKYLFRKEGQNVTLSCEQNLNHDAMYWYRQDPGQGLRLIYYSQIVNDFQKGDIAEGYSVSREKKESFPLTVTSAQKNPTAFYLCASSGAGAQNQPQHFGDGTRLSIL.